This TCR beta chain is drawn from a study of type 1 regulatory T cells. Looking at the study overall: T-allo10 is an in vitro-generated, Tr1-enriched CD4 T cell product specific for alloantigen.

TCRdb re-derived calls from the reads in MiXCR, one entry per CDR3 protein. This table has some 90,000 distinct CDR3 sequences, 31% appearing once. Per germline, CDR1 MDHEN and CDR2 SYDVKM. This CDR3 comprises 15 residues. The J segment lost 4 bases and the V segment lost 7 bases, leaving 9 bases of the junction unmatched. The rearrangement links TRBV28 to TRBJ2-1; 8 bases match TRBD1. What was sequenced was CD4+ T cells, either the whole sample or a sorted fraction (not recorded which). The sequence came from a human donor in good health. CDR3 loop: CASITGGQGYNEQFF. The CDR3 DNA sequence: TGTGCCAGCATCACAGGGGGGCAGGGGTACAATGAGCAGTTCTTC.